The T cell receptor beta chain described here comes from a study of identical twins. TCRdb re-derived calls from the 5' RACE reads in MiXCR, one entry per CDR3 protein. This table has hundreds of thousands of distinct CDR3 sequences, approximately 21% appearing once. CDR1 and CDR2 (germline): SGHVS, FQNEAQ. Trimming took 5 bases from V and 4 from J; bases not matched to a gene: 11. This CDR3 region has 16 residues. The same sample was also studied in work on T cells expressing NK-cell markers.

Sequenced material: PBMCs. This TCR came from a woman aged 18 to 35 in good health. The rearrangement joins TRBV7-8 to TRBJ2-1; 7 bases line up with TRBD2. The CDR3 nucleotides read TGTGCCAGCAGCAAGGGTTTTGGCGGGGGTTACAATGAGCAGTTCTTC. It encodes CASSKGFGGGYNEQFF.